Below, 29 T cell receptor beta chains from the same sample are listed, as sequenced in a study of T cells in women clearing cervical HPV infection. The assay was immunoSEQ multiplex PCR, and TCRdb's table has in-frame clones only and misses some. This sample's table reports 30,000 to 35,000 clones. What was sequenced was blood buffy coat. These receptors originate from a woman between 18 and 70 years old with a cervical HPV16 infection that either progressed to CIN3+ or cleared (not recorded which).

Here the CDR3 reads CASSQRSGTGDYGYTF. Incomplete CDR3 DNA: TGTGCCAGTAGTCAAAGATCCGGGACAGGGGACTATGGC. The chain combines TRBV19 with TRBJ1-2, with 10 nucleotides matching TRBD1. The CDR3 goes on 3 residues after the read ends, and that part is filled in from the germline J gene. The CDR3 consists of 16 residues. V was clipped by 5 bases and J by 3 bases; unmatched bases: 9. The germline V gene has CDR1 LNHDA and CDR2 SQIVND (reference sequence).

Regarding this clone: Sequencing ends 3 residues short of the CDR3 end; the germline J gene provides the rest. This chain joins TRBV5-1 and TRBJ1-3; 8 bases fit TRBD1. This CDR3 has 17 residues. Germline lookup yields CDR1 SGHRS and CDR2 YFSETQ. The J segment lost 5 bases and the V segment lost 0 bases, leaving 10 bases of the junction unmatched. CDR3: CASSLVPGTGRRNTIYF. The DNA read from the CDR3 is TGCGCCAGCAGCTTGGTTCCCGGGACAGGACGAAGAAACACC.

For this clone: The read terminates 3 residues before the CDR3 end, so the remaining end is supplied by the germline J gene. The chain couples TRBV29-1 to TRBJ1-1; 10 nucleotides line up with TRBD1. Germline assignment: CDR1 SQVTM and CDR2 ANQGSEA. The CDR3 has 13 amino acids. Germline trimming cut 5 bases from V and 6 bases from J; bases unmatched to any gene: 6. The CDR3 is CSVTGTGEAEAFF. CDR3 bases read: TGCAGCGTTACCGGGACAGGGGAGGCTGAA.

On this clone: From the germline J gene comes the end of the CDR3, since the read stops 3 residues before it. This sequence joins TRBV5-4 and TRBJ2-5, with D tentatively TRBD1 (5 bases). With 4 bases removed from V and 0 bases from J, the gap between germline ends came to 10 bases. The CDR3 has 14 residues. Germline CDR1 SGHNT, CDR2 YYREEE (reference sequence). The sequenced CDR3 bases are TGTGCCAGCAGCCCGCTCAGGGACCAAGAGACC. This sequence encodes CASSPLRDQET. The complete CDR3 protein is CASSPLRDQETQYF.

As regards this clone: The CDR3 is cut off 3 residues early in the read; its end comes from the germline J gene. The same CDR3 also results from other DNA sequences found in this sample. The chain joins TRBV7-8 to TRBJ2-5; no firm D call. There are 12 residues in the CDR3. The germline CDR1 and CDR2 sequences are SGHVS and FQNEAQ. The V and J ends lost 2 bases and 4 bases respectively, with 5 bases between them. The CDR3 DNA, read in part, is TGTGCCAGCAGCTTATACGGAGAGACC. It translates to CASSLYGET. The full CDR3 reads CASSLYGETQYF.

Comment on this clone: The read terminates 3 residues ahead of where the CDR3 ends, so the germline J gene completes it. V is TRBV7-2 and J is TRBJ1-3, with 9 bases fitting TRBD1. Germline assignment: CDR1 SGHTA and CDR2 FQGNSA. CDR3 length equals 16 residues. V was clipped by 0 bases and J by 5 bases; unmatched bases: 5. The CDR3 spells CASSLATGQGRNTIYF. Incomplete CDR3 DNA: TGTGCCAGCAGCTTAGCTACGGGACAGGGAAGAAACACC.

As for this clone: The read terminates 3 residues before the CDR3 end, so the remaining end is supplied by the germline J gene. J is TRBJ2-4 and V is TRBV20-1, with D perhaps matching TRBD2 (7 bases). Trimming removed 0 bases from V and 6 bases from J, with 21 bases in between. CDR3 length: 17 residues. Germline V lookup: CDR1 DFQATT, CDR2 SNEGSKA (reference sequence). The covered CDR3 bases are TGCAGTGCTAGAGATCTGGGGGGGGCGCTGGGTGGAAACATT. Its protein is CSARDLGGALGGNI. The whole CDR3 protein reads CSARDLGGALGGNIQYF.

Concerning this clone: The read finishes 3 residues shy of the CDR3 end, and the germline J gene is used to complete it. V usage is TRBV7-6 and J usage is TRBJ2-2, with D maybe TRBD2 (7 bases). CDR1 is SGHVS, CDR2 FNYEAQ, per germline. Trimming took 3 bases from V and 5 from J, leaving 19 bases between them. The CDR3 totals 17 residues. CDR3 sequence: CASSFTRGRGGTGELFF. CDR3 DNA (partial): TGTGCCAGCAGCTTCACCCGCGGCAGGGGAGGGACCGGGGAG. Full variable domain (outside the CDR3, taken from reference TRBV7-6 and TRBJ2-2): GAGVSQSPRYKVTKRGQDVALRCDPISGHVSLYWYRQALGQGPEFLTYFNYEAQQDKSGLPNDRFSAERPEGSISTLTIQRTEQRDSAMYRCASSFTRGRGGTGELFFGEGSRLTVL.

A word on this clone: Sequencing ends 3 residues short of the CDR3 end; the germline J gene provides the rest. This rearrangement joins TRBV9 to TRBJ2-5; 8 bases line up with TRBD2. The V gene's germline CDR1 is SGDLS and CDR2 YYNGEE. V lost 2 bases and J lost 1; bases outside the gene matches: 10. CDR3 length: 17 amino acids. CDR3 in amino acids: CASSVSAQSGGQETQYF. The DNA read from the CDR3 is TGTGCCAGCAGCGTTTCGGCTCAAAGCGGGGGCCAAGAGACC.

With regard to this clone: Read coverage stops 3 residues before the CDR3 terminus; the germline J gene supplies the remainder. The chain carries TRBV10-1 and TRBJ2-1; D is possibly TRBD1 (6 bases). The V gene's germline CDR1 is WNHNN and CDR2 SYGVQD (reference sequence). The CDR3 is 19 amino acids. Trimming cost V 2 bases and J 1 base, with 21 bases left between them. CDR3 amino acids: CASSETHEGDIHSYNEQFF. The CDR3 DNA, read in part, is TGCGCCAGCAGTGAGACCCATGAGGGGGACATCCATTCCTACAATGAG.

With respect to this clone: The read ends 3 residues early relative to the CDR3; the germline J gene fills the gap. The V call is TRBV28, the J call TRBJ1-6; D perhaps matches TRBD1 (6 bases). The ends were cut back, 5 bases at V and 10 bases at J, with 18 bases in the middle. The CDR3 totals 15 residues. The V gene's germline CDR1 is MDHEN and CDR2 SYDVKM. CDR3 amino acids: CASSSLTGNVSPLHF. The part of the CDR3 DNA that was read is TGTGCCAGCAGTAGCCTGACAGGCAACGTCTCACCC.

Remarks on this clone: The CDR3 is cut off 3 residues early in the read; its end comes from the germline J gene. The gene calls are TRBV7-9 and TRBJ2-3; maybe TRBD1 (5 bases). V was cut by 5 bases and J by 8 bases, with 11 bases left in between. Germline V gene sequence: CDR1 SEHNR, CDR2 FQNEAQ (reference sequence). This CDR3 comprises 12 residues. Partial CDR3 DNA: TGTGCCAGCAGCGGGGCGTGGGTTACG. Its translation: CASSGAWVT. The whole CDR3 protein reads CASSGAWVTQYF.

About this clone: The read finishes 3 residues shy of the CDR3 end, and the germline J gene is used to complete it. The genes are TRBV29-1 and TRBJ2-1; a possible D gene is TRBD1 (6 bases). The CDR3 spans 12 residues. Between the trimmed V and J ends, which lost 5 bases and 9 bases, there was a span of 14 bases. The germline V gene has CDR1 SQVTM and CDR2 ANQGSEA. The DNA read from the CDR3 is TGCAGCGTTCTTACAGGGCATGGTGAG. It yields the protein CSVLTGHGE. The full-length CDR3 reads as CSVLTGHGEQFF.

Remarks on this clone: The CDR3 end is not reached by the read, which stops 3 residues before it; the germline J gene fills it in. The chain uses TRBV6-1 and TRBJ2-7, with D possibly being TRBD1 (6 bases). This CDR3 has 15 residues. Deletions cut 3 bases from V and 3 bases from J, with 15 bases between. Germline values: CDR1 MNHNS, CDR2 SASEGT. CDR3 protein: CASSEPTGFDYEQYF. The covered CDR3 bases are TGTGCCAGCAGTGAGCCTACAGGGTTTGACTACGAG.

Concerning this clone itself: The read comes to an end 3 residues before the CDR3 does, leaving the germline J gene to fill in the end. The V call is TRBV20-1, the J call TRBJ2-1; TRBD2 matches at 14 bases. CDR1 DFQATT and CDR2 SNEGSKA come from the germline V gene (reference sequence). Trimming cost V 2 bases and J 6 bases; bases outside gene matches: 12. The CDR3 length is 18 residues. CDR3 DNA (partial): TGCAGTGCTAGATCCTTTCGACTAGCGGGAGGGCCTATCAATGAG. As protein: CSARSFRLAGGPINE. Given in full, the CDR3 is CSARSFRLAGGPINEQFF.

The CDR3 sequence is CASSEPVGGETQYF. CDR3 bases read: TGCGCCAGCAGCGAGCCCGTCGGGGGAGAGACC. The chain joins TRBV5-1 to TRBJ2-5; maybe TRBD2 (6 bases). The CDR3 end falls 3 residues outside the read, so it is completed with the germline J gene. In germline, CDR1 is SGHRS, CDR2 YFSETQ. V lost 4 bases and J 4 bases, leaving 14 bases between the germline ends. The CDR3 sequence is 14 residues long.

As for this clone: The read terminates 3 residues before the CDR3 end, so the remaining end is supplied by the germline J gene. This rearrangement joins TRBV5-4 to TRBJ2-7; D remains unclear. This CDR3 comprises 13 residues. Germline assignment: CDR1 SGHNT and CDR2 YYREEE (reference sequence). V was cut by 3 bases and J by 1 base, with 8 bases left in between. The CDR3 bases that were read are TGTGCCAGCAGCTACCTAACTTCCTACGAG. Protein product: CASSYLTSYE. The entire CDR3 reads CASSYLTSYEQYF.

Note on this clone: The read stops 3 residues short of the end of the CDR3; the missing end is completed from the germline J gene. This sequence joins TRBV29-1 and TRBJ1-1, with 8 bases aligning to TRBD1. CDR3 length: 14 residues. The junction had 3 bases not matched to a gene; V was cut back by 2 bases and J by 1 base. Germline V CDR1 and CDR2: SQVTM, ANQGSEA. The DNA read from the CDR3 is TGCAGCGTTGAAAGGACAGGGAGGAACACTGAA. Amino acids: CSVERTGRNTE. The whole CDR3 reads CSVERTGRNTEAFF.

With respect to this clone: The read is 3 residues too short to cover the CDR3 end, so that end is filled in from the germline J gene. V gene TRBV6-2 or TRBV6-3 combines with J gene TRBJ2-1; D gene unclear. There are 13 residues in the CDR3. The germline V gene encodes CDR1 MNHEY and CDR2 SVGEGT. V was clipped by 9 bases and J by 5 bases, with 14 bases between them. The sequenced part of the CDR3 DNA is TGTGCCAGTCGACTCGGAAAGGACAATGAG. This translates into CASRLGKDNE. The whole CDR3 protein reads CASRLGKDNEQFF.

About this clone itself: The CDR3 is cut off 3 residues early in the read; its end comes from the germline J gene. This chain joins TRBV6-2 or TRBV6-3 and TRBJ1-2; TRBD1 matches 7 bases. Germline V gives CDR1 MNHEY, CDR2 SVGEGT. The CDR3 runs to 13 residues. The CDR3 is CASRAGTARGYTF. The CDR3 DNA, read in part, is TGTGCCAGCAGGGCAGGGACAGCTCGGGGC.

The CDR3 bases that were read are TGTGCCAGCAGTCGCGCAGGGCTCTTGAGCACC. The encoded protein is CASSRAGLLST. The full CDR3 protein reads CASSRAGLLSTIYF. This rearrangement joins TRBV6-2 or TRBV6-3 to TRBJ1-3; D perhaps matches TRBD1 (5 bases). Read data end 3 residues before the CDR3 end; the end is taken from the germline J gene. Deletions cut 5 bases from V and 9 bases from J, with 17 bases between. This CDR3 comprises 14 residues. CDR1 and CDR2 (germline): MNHEY, SVGEGT.

Concerning this clone: Coverage ceases 3 residues before the CDR3 finishes, and the germline J gene fills in the end. This chain connects TRBV19 to TRBJ2-5; a weak D match, TRBD1 (5 bases). The CDR3 has 15 residues. Germline assignment: CDR1 LNHDA and CDR2 SQIVND (reference sequence). The part of the CDR3 DNA that was read is TGTGCCAGTAGCACCCCCAAGGGGAAGGGTTTCACC. It translates to CASSTPKGKGFT. The CDR3 in full is CASSTPKGKGFTQYF.

As regards this clone: The read falls 3 residues short of the CDR3 end, and the missing part is taken from the germline J gene. V gene TRBV7-6 combines with J gene TRBJ2-3, with 9 positions matching TRBD1. CDR1 is SGHVS, CDR2 FNYEAQ, per germline. V was pared by 4 bases and J by 6 bases, with 5 bases of the junction left unmatched. The length of the CDR3 is 14 residues. CDR3 bases read: TGTGCCAGCAGCTCTGGACAGGGGATTGATACG. Protein product: CASSSGQGIDT. The whole CDR3 region reads CASSSGQGIDTQYF.

For this clone: The read halts 3 residues ahead of the CDR3 end, with the missing end drawn from the germline J gene. This chain uses TRBV5-8 with TRBJ2-3, with D possibly matching TRBD1 (5 bases). The CDR3 totals 15 residues. Trimming pared 2 bases from V and 0 bases from J, leaving 10 bases between. The germline V gene encodes CDR1 SGHTS and CDR2 YDEGEE. CDR3 sequence: CASSLFDSSTDTQYF. Partial CDR3 DNA: TGTGCCAGCAGCTTATTCGACAGTAGCACAGATACG.

For this clone: The read stops 3 residues short of the end of the CDR3; the missing end is completed from the germline J gene. The chain links TRBV5-1 to TRBJ1-3; TRBD1 is a possible D gene (5 bases). V dropped 3 bases and J dropped 4 bases, with 11 bases sitting between them. CDR1 and CDR2 (germline): SGHRS, YFSETQ. This CDR3 has 14 residues. The covered CDR3 bases are TGCGCCAGCAGCTATGGGGCAGGCGGAAACACC. Translated: CASSYGAGGNT. The whole CDR3 sequence is CASSYGAGGNTIYF.

Notes on this clone: The read finishes 3 residues shy of the CDR3 end, and the germline J gene is used to complete it. Other DNA sequences in the same sample also yield this CDR3. The rearrangement uses TRBV11-2 and TRBJ1-1; D possibly corresponds to TRBD1 (6 bases). Germline V gene data show CDR1 as SGHAT and CDR2 as FQNNGV. The CDR3 contains 12 residues. The CDR3 DNA, read in part, is TGTGCCAGCAGCTGGGGGGGGCGGGAG. Protein product: CASSWGGRE. The entire CDR3 protein reads CASSWGGREAFF.

A note on this clone: The CDR3 extends 3 residues past the end of the read, so its final part is completed from the germline J gene. V usage is TRBV7-9 and J usage is TRBJ1-1, with D possibly being TRBD1 (6 bases). The CDR3 covers 14 residues. V lost 3 bases and J 5 bases, leaving 13 bases between the germline ends. Germline V CDR1 and CDR2: SEHNR, FQNEAQ (reference sequence). CDR3 sequence: CASSLEGGGTEAFF. CDR3 DNA, as far as it was read: TGTGCCAGCAGCTTGGAAGGGGGGGGAACTGAA.

In the case of this clone: The CDR3 goes on 3 residues after the read ends, and that part is filled in from the germline J gene. This chain links TRBV11-2 with TRBJ2-6; 7 nucleotides match TRBD1. Germline V gene sequence: CDR1 SGHAT, CDR2 FQNNGV. Germline trimming cut 5 bases from V and 4 bases from J; bases unmatched to any gene: 5. The length of the CDR3 is 15 residues. The DNA read from the CDR3 is TGTGCCAGCAGCCTCGGACAGGCCGGGGCCAACGTC. It specifies CASSLGQAGANV. The whole CDR3 is CASSLGQAGANVLTF.

Points on this clone: Coverage ceases 3 residues before the CDR3 finishes, and the germline J gene fills in the end. The gene calls are TRBV5-6 and TRBJ2-5; D might be TRBD1 (6 bases). CDR1 is SGHDT, CDR2 YYEEEE, per germline. V was pared by 3 bases and J by 2 bases, with 11 bases between. The CDR3 loop spans 14 amino acids. The CDR3 reads CASSWEQGQETQYF. The DNA read from the CDR3 is TGTGCCAGCAGCTGGGAACAGGGACAAGAGACC.